Included here is one TCR beta chain sequence, with context. Its antigen target is currently unknown. No base quality values were provided; no much bigger clone lies one nucleotide off. Reads for this sample came from an Illumina HiSeq 1500. The public reads were reanalyzed by TCRdb: fastp trimming at Q25, MiXCR alignment, in-frame beta chains only. Rows with a matching CDR3 protein are joined into one entry that keeps the most common DNA and genes. The sample table records about 770,000 distinct CDR3 sequences; almost 30% of these occur just once. The ten largest clonotypes hold less than 15% of the sample. The sample originates from a study of T cell repertoires in cytomegalovirus infection (dated by TCRdb to about 2019). For the wider study: The peptide stimulations were aimed at well-studied HLA-B-restricted epitopes as well as recently identified HLA-C-restricted CMV epitopes, whose presentation resists viral immunomodulation. Donor HLA type was relevant to the analysis, as public TCR beta signatures indicated carriage of CMV infection together with the matching HLA type.

Paper-wide results and their limitations: The ex vivo response was dominated by HLA-C-restricted CMV-specific TCR beta clonotypes, which also provided the single most frequent clonotype in two of eight donors. In both this cohort and an independent cohort of several hundred donors, the cumulative frequency of public TCR beta family members distinguished carriers of CMV infection plus the relevant HLA type.

Sequences LGHNA (CDR1) and YNFKEQ (CDR2) are obtained from the germline V gene. V has 0 bases trimmed and J has 4 bases trimmed; junction bases matching no gene number 8. Including the terminal cysteine and phenylalanine, the CDR3 comprises 16 residues. The retained sequence is limited to the CDR3, 48 bases, with the frame set at the first base. Explained via the paper, the treatment or condition label denotes: in vitro stimulation with specific CMV peptide epitopes to enrich CMV-specific T cells. The specimen was cultured CD8+ T cells from PBMCs, collected from culture after CMV antigen stimulation. The chain links TRBV4-2 with TRBJ1-1, and 7 junctional nucleotides match TRBD1. This clonotype was sampled from a human donor in good health (CMV status not recorded). Some clones in this sample may be carry-over from other donors' samples. The DNA sequence follows: TGTGCCAGCAGCCAAGATAGGGTCAACAGGGGCACTGAAGCTTTCTTT. It encodes CASSQDRVNRGTEAFF.